The clone carrying this TCR beta chain has at least ten counts. The antigen is undetermined. Clinical symptoms, serum thyroxine, TRAb, thyroid ultrasound and orbital computed tomography were relied on for diagnosis. Fresh peripheral blood, around 9.8 ml, was the PBMC source. The data stem from a study of Graves' ophthalmopathy and Graves' hyperthyroidism. Germline V gene lookup returns CDR1 ENHRY and CDR2 SYGVKD. CDR3 length: 13 residues. Trimming removed 7 bases from V and 3 bases from J, with 10 bases in between. Whole-study findings and limits: A 13-signature model separated ophthalmopathy from stable hyperthyroidism, reaching about 90% sensitivity and less than 82% specificity cross-validated. The model achieved 55% to 71% sensitivity and 72.22% specificity for ophthalmopathy progression.

Amplification from RNA transcripts yielded the TCR beta CDR3 regions. An opening RT-PCR round employed HTBI primers and preceded a second-round multiplex PCR. Each CDR3 protein is one row after TCRdb ran MiXCR on the multiplex PCR reads. The table records 680,000 or so distinct CDR3 sequences, approximately 22% of them present only once. The TCR comes from a woman between 18 and 30 years old with stable Graves' hyperthyroidism. Some clones in this sample may be carry-over from other donors' samples. The chain recombines TRBV10-3 with TRBJ1-3; D is possibly TRBD1 (5 bases). Input material: peripheral blood. For the CDR3, the DNA is TGTGCCATCACGCAGGGCGGTGGAAACACCATATATTTT. Translation: CAITQGGGNTIYF.